A selection of T cell receptor beta chains follows, all from one sample in a study of cytomegalovirus exposure and HLA in healthy donors. Sequencing used immunoSEQ multiplex PCR; TCRdb keeps in-frame clones, though not all of them. The table records 85,000 to 100,000 clones, 75% to 90% of them present only once. The sequenced material came from PBMCs. These receptor sequences come from a man aged 18-30 years in good health and CMV-seronegative. CDR3s include the opening cysteine and the closing phenylalanine or tryptophan. A D gene is named only where the DNA matches it firmly. Only part of the rows carry a size: once, few, many, or a class if the clone is expanded.

CDR3aa	CDR3nt	v_gene	abundance	j_gene	d_gene	len
CSVGEGSREKLFF	TGCAGCGTGGGGGAGGGGTCAAGGGAAAAACTGTTTTTT	TRBV29-1	.	TRBJ1-4	.	13
CACESTGFEAFF	TGTGCCTGCGAATCGACAGGCTTTGAAGCTTTCTTT	TRBV30	.	TRBJ1-1	.	12
CATSTCAQGGNEKLFF	TGTGCCACCAGCACCTGCGCACAGGGGGGTAATGAAAAACTGTTTTTT	TRBV15	.	TRBJ1-4	TRBD1	16
CASSIDRGLGYGYTF	TGTGCCAGCAGTATTGACAGGGGGCTGGGCTATGGCTACACCTTC	TRBV28	.	TRBJ1-2	TRBD1	15
CASSPTGGNSYEQYF	TGTGCCAGCTCACCTACTGGCGGGAACTCCTACGAGCAGTACTTC	TRBV18	.	TRBJ2-7	.	15
CSSSSPSEAQTNTGELFF	TGTTCCAGCAGCTCACCCTCGGAGGCACAGACCAACACCGGGGAGCTGTTTTTT	TRBV7-9	.	TRBJ2-2	.	18
CAWSSTGDRWGYTF	TGTGCCTGGAGTTCTACGGGGGACAGGTGGGGCTACACCTTC	TRBV30	.	TRBJ1-2	TRBD1	14
CASSSGTDGTLYGYTF	TGCGCCAGCAGCTCGGGGACAGACGGGACACTTTATGGCTACACCTTC	TRBV5-1	.	TRBJ1-2	TRBD1	16
CASSRTRNEQFF	TGTGCCAGCAGCCGCACGAGGAATGAGCAGTTCTTC	TRBV5-6	.	TRBJ2-1	.	12
CASTPLAGWGSYNEQFF	TGTGCCAGCACCCCACTAGCGGGTTGGGGCTCCTACAATGAGCAGTTCTTC	TRBV13	.	TRBJ2-1	TRBD2	17
CASSTTAGGPYEQYF	TGTGCCAGCAGTACGACAGCGGGAGGGCCCTACGAGCAGTACTTC	TRBV27	.	TRBJ2-7	TRBD2	15
CASSQFTSGSGNTQYF	TGCGCCAGCAGCCAATTTACTAGCGGGAGCGGGAATACGCAGTATTTT	TRBV4-1	few	TRBJ2-3	TRBD2	16
CSSSLFAGGSYNEQFF	TGTTCCAGCAGCTTATTCGCGGGAGGGTCCTACAATGAGCAGTTCTTC	TRBV7-9	.	TRBJ2-1	TRBD2	16
CASSPGYRDNTEAFF	TGTGCCAGCTCACCAGGGTACAGAGATAACACTGAAGCTTTCTTT	TRBV18	.	TRBJ1-1	.	15
CASSQTMTSRQYNEQFF	TGCGCCAGCAGCCAAACGATGACTAGCCGACAATACAATGAGCAGTTCTTC	TRBV4-3	.	TRBJ2-1	TRBD2	17
CASSIGGQGNQPQHF	TGTGCCAGTAGTATTGGGGGACAGGGGAATCAGCCCCAGCATTTT	TRBV19	.	TRBJ1-5	TRBD1	15
CASSLSPRGGLNEQFF	TGTGCCAGCAGTTTATCCCCACGGGGAGGGCTCAATGAGCAGTTCTTC	TRBV27	.	TRBJ2-1	TRBD2	16
CASSWARGRSKQYF	TGTGCCAGTAGTTGGGCCAGGGGAAGGTCGAAGCAGTACTTC	TRBV19	once	TRBJ2-7	.	14
CASSREGGTSVLSEQFF	TGCGCCAGCAGCCGAGAGGGTGGGACAAGCGTGCTGAGTGAGCAGTTCTTC	TRBV5-1	once	TRBJ2-1	.	17
CASSFAGLNSPLHF	TGTGCCAGCAGTTTCGCGGGCCTAAATTCACCCCTCCACTTT	TRBV28	.	TRBJ1-6	.	14
CASSKDRGGYEQYF	TGTGCCAGCAGCAAGGACAGGGGGGGTTACGAGCAGTACTTC	TRBV5-6	.	TRBJ2-7	TRBD1	14
CASSSSGPRATDF	TGTGCCAGCAGCTCCAGTGGGCCGCGAGCCACGGACTTC	TRBV7-2	.	TRBJ2-7	.	13
CASSNPHRGRETQYF	TGTGCCAGTAGTAACCCCCACAGGGGGCGGGAGACCCAGTACTTC	TRBV19	.	TRBJ2-5	TRBD1	15
CASSPAWGASYEQYF	TGTGCCAGCAGTCCCGCATGGGGCGCCTCCTACGAGCAGTACTTC	TRBV11-2	.	TRBJ2-7	.	15
CASSPPGRMNSGANVLTF	TGTGCCAGCTCACCACCGGGCAGGATGAACTCTGGGGCCAACGTCCTGACTTTC	TRBV18	.	TRBJ2-6	.	18
CASSPRDRADTQYF	TGTGCCAGCAGTCCTCGGGACAGGGCAGATACGCAGTATTTT	TRBV27	.	TRBJ2-3	TRBD1	14
CASSLLQGNQPQHF	TGTGCCAGTAGTCTCTTGCAGGGCAATCAGCCCCAGCATTTT	TRBV19	.	TRBJ1-5	.	14
CASSSYGIGSYEQYF	TGTGCCAGCAGTTCTTACGGGATTGGGAGCTACGAGCAGTACTTC	TRBV5-4	.	TRBJ2-7	.	15